Each of the 15 T cell receptor beta chains below was sequenced from the same sample in a study of blood T cell repertoires in COVID-19. Here immunoSEQ multiplex PCR was the method, and the copy in TCRdb shows in-frame clones only, minus some. The repertoire holds hundreds of thousands of clones, with around 80% as singletons. The sequencing sample was made of peripheral blood. These receptors were obtained from a woman aged 25-40 years with COVID-19, enrolled during active disease.

This clone was seen only once. The rearrangement uses TRBV9 and TRBJ2-7; TRBD1 matches 9 bases. The germline CDR1 and CDR2 sequences are SGDLS and YYNGEE. The CDR3 covers 13 residues. Unmatched junction bases numbered 0, after V lost 0 bases and J lost 5 bases. CDR3 DNA: TGTGCCAGCAGCGTAGGGGACAGGGACGAGCAGTACTTC. Its protein is CASSVGDRDEQYF. Variable domain in full (rest from reference TRBV9 and TRBJ2-7): DSGVTQTPKHLITATGQRVTLRCSPRSGDLSVYWYQQSLDQGLQFLIQYYNGEERAKGNILERFSAQQFPDLHSELNLSSLELGDSALYFCASSVGDRDEQYFGPGTRLTVT.

This clone was observed a single time. The chain has TRBV6-6 and TRBJ2-2, with TRBD1 as a possible D gene (5 bases). The CDR3 spans 17 residues. Per the germline V gene, CDR1 is MNHNY and CDR2 is SVGAGI (reference sequence). Trimming took off 5 bases at V and 0 bases at J, with 16 bases between the two ends. CDR3 region: CASSRTTGSTNTGELFF. Here the CDR3 DNA reads TGTGCCAGCAGTCGTACCACAGGTAGCACGAACACCGGGGAGCTGTTTTTT.

The V gene is TRBV28, the J gene TRBJ1-4; 9 nucleotides line up with TRBD1. CDR1 and CDR2 from the germline V gene are MDHEN and SYDVKM. The CDR3 contains 15 residues. The CDR3 nucleotides read TGTGCTTCTTTTTCTCGTGGGACAGGGAATGAAAAACTGTTTTTT. It codes for CASFSRGTGNEKLFF.

This clone appeared a few times. The chain has TRBV18 and TRBJ1-5, with D maybe TRBD1 (6 bases). Germline V gene data show CDR1 as KGHSH and CDR2 as LQKENI. The CDR3 covers 16 residues. Deletions cut 2 bases from V and 6 bases from J, with 17 bases between. DNA for the CDR3: TGTGCCAGCTCACCAAACGCTAGGGGGACCAGTCAGCCCCAGCATTTT. Translating it yields CASSPNARGTSQPQHF.

The chain couples TRBV7-6 to TRBJ2-1; D possibly corresponds to TRBD2 (7 bases). CDR1 is SGHVS, CDR2 FNYEAQ, per germline. The CDR3 contains 13 residues. This CDR3 is CASAGANYNEQFF. CDR3 nucleotides: TGTGCTAGCGCGGGGGCAAACTACAATGAGCAGTTCTTC. Complete variable domain (other parts from reference TRBV7-6 and TRBJ2-1): GAGVSQSPRYKVTKRGQDVALRCDPISGHVSLYWYRQALGQGPEFLTYFNYEAQQDKSGLPNDRFSAERPEGSISTLTIQRTEQRDSAMYRCASAGANYNEQFFGPGTRLTVL.

The gene calls are TRBV18 and TRBJ2-1; 9 bases are shared with TRBD2. The CDR3 extends over 15 amino acids. After removal of 3 bases from V and 7 bases from J, the junction contained 7 bases not matched to a gene. Germline CDR1 KGHSH, CDR2 LQKENI. CDR3 bases: TGTGCCAGCTCACCGAGTAGCGGGAGAAGTAATGAGCAGTTCTTC. Residues: CASSPSSGRSNEQFF.

This chain links TRBV4-3 with TRBJ2-3; 9 bases are a match to TRBD2. This CDR3 comprises 16 residues. V shed 4 bases, J shed 5 bases, and the junction held 10 bases outside the gene matches. The V gene's germline CDR1 is LGHNA and CDR2 YSLEER. The CDR3 is CASSRLAGNGGDTQYF. CDR3 nucleotides: TGCGCCAGCAGCCGCCTAGCGGGAAATGGTGGAGATACGCAGTATTTT.

The rearrangement links TRBV6-5 to TRBJ1-1; possibly TRBD1 for D (5 bases). Germline V CDR1 and CDR2: MNHEY, SVGAGI. CDR3 length equals 15 residues. V lost 0 bases and J lost 2, with 10 bases in between. In DNA, the CDR3 is TGTGCCAGCAGTTACTCCCAGGACACCAACACTGAAGCTTTCTTT. It translates to CASSYSQDTNTEAFF.

This clone has a handful of counts. The CDR3 region is CASVRGLGPQHF. The CDR3 bases are TGTGCCAGCGTCAGGGGGCTGGGGCCCCAGCATTTT. The chain recombines TRBV12-3 or TRBV12-4 with TRBJ1-5, with 8 bases fitting TRBD1. This CDR3 has 12 amino acids. Trimming took 8 bases from V and 9 from J; bases not matched to a gene: 6.

This sequence joins TRBV14 and TRBJ2-1; D ambiguous. Trimming took 0 bases from V and 0 from J, leaving 9 bases between them. Germline loops: CDR1 SGHDN, CDR2 FVKESK. CDR3 length: 16 residues. Written as DNA, the CDR3 is TGTGCCAGCAGCCAAGATGTTAGTAGCTCCTACAATGAGCAGTTCTTC. This encodes CASSQDVSSSYNEQFF.

The chain has TRBV5-6 and TRBJ2-5; tentatively, D is TRBD2 (5 bases). The CDR3 sequence is 13 residues long. CDR1 and CDR2 (germline): SGHDT, YYEEEE. Deletions cut 0 bases from V and 5 bases from J, with 8 bases between. DNA for the CDR3: TGTGCCAGCAGCTTGGGTAGGAGGGAGACCCAGTACTTC. As protein: CASSLGRRETQYF.

V is TRBV6-6 and J is TRBJ2-3; D gene ambiguous. This CDR3 is 12 amino acids long. V was clipped by 5 bases and J by 2 bases, with 5 bases between them. Per germline, CDR1 MNHNY and CDR2 SVGAGI (reference sequence). The DNA for the CDR3 is TGTGCCAGCAGTCGTATCACAGATACGCAGTATTTT. Translated: CASSRITDTQYF.

The chain has TRBV5-4 and TRBJ2-1; a weak D match, TRBD2 (7 bases). The V end was cut by 2 bases, the J end by 8 bases, with 11 bases between. The CDR3 runs 13 residues. Germline values: CDR1 SGHNT, CDR2 YYREEE (reference sequence). CDR3 sequence reads: CASSFRGGYEQFF. The CDR3 DNA is TGTGCCAGCAGCTTTAGGGGGGGGTATGAGCAGTTCTTC.

The chain is built from TRBV5-4 and TRBJ2-7; a possible D gene is TRBD1 (7 bases). The CDR3 contains 15 residues. With 0 bases removed from V and 2 bases from J, the gap between germline ends came to 12 bases. Germline CDR1 is SGHNT and CDR2 is YYREEE (reference sequence). CDR3 DNA: TGTGCCAGCAGCTTGGTGTCAGGGGGGACCTACGAGCAGTACTTC. This codes for CASSLVSGGTYEQYF.

In this sample, this clone turned up once. The chain carries TRBV7-9 and TRBJ1-1; no definite D call. CDR3 length: 14 residues. The V and J ends lost 4 bases and 2 bases respectively, with 11 bases between them. Germline CDR1 is SEHNR and CDR2 is FQNEAQ (reference sequence). The CDR3 DNA reads TGTGCCAGCAGCTCGCCCGAGGCCAACACTGAAGCTTTCTTT. Residues: CASSSPEANTEAFF.